These T cell receptor beta chains were read from a single sample in a study of cytomegalovirus exposure and HLA in healthy donors. Here immunoSEQ multiplex PCR was the method, and the copy in TCRdb shows in-frame clones only, minus some. The sample holds about 73,000 clones, about 87% seen once. Sequenced material: PBMCs. These receptor sequences come from a woman aged 18-30 years in good health and CMV-seropositive. Both conserved end residues are part of each CDR3. The D gene is left open where the match is weak. A clone size is listed for some rows: how often the clone was seen (once, few, many), or a class if it is expanded.

-,TRBJ1-1,-,TRBV6-5,CASSYLRGGTEAFF,TGTGCCAGCAGTTACTTAAGGGGGGGCACTGAAGCTTTCTTT
-,TRBJ2-1,-,TRBV20-1,CSADRRGTQFF,TGCAGTGCAGACCGGCGGGGAACGCAGTTCTTC
-,TRBJ1-2,-,TRBV10-3,CAISESLESRYGYTF,TGTGCCATCAGTGAGTCGCTCGAGTCTCGCTATGGCTACACCTTC
-,TRBJ2-1,-,TRBV4-1,CASSQTSGLYNEQFF,TGCGCCAGCAGCCAAACGAGCGGGCTATACAATGAGCAGTTCTTC
-,TRBJ1-5,-,TRBV30,CAGSGGGNQPQHF,TGTGCCGGGAGTGGGGGAGGGAATCAGCCCCAGCATTTT
-,TRBJ1-1,-,TRBV5-5,CASSLDRVLNTEAFF,TGTGCCAGCAGCCTCGACCGGGTCTTGAACACTGAAGCTTTCTTT
-,TRBJ2-3,-,TRBV28,CASSLSWRRGTDTQYF,TGTGCCAGCAGTTTAAGTTGGCGGAGGGGCACAGATACGCAGTATTTT
-,TRBJ1-5,-,TRBV19,CASSMGGQPQHF,TGTGCCAGTAGTATGGGGGGTCAGCCCCAGCATTTT
-,TRBJ2-7,-,TRBV7-9,CASSLGQGMNEQYF,TGTGCCAGCAGCTTAGGGCAGGGTATGAACGAGCAGTACTTC
-,TRBJ1-1,-,TRBV30,CAWITGLWDTEAFF,TGTGCCTGGATAACAGGGTTATGGGACACTGAAGCTTTCTTT
-,TRBJ2-1,TRBD2,TRBV9,CASSKLAGGNEQFF,TGTGCCAGCAGCAAGCTAGCGGGGGGGAATGAGCAGTTCTTC
-,TRBJ2-7,TRBD1,TRBV5-5,CASSLGQGAGYEQYF,TGTGCCAGCAGCCTTGGACAGGGGGCTGGGTACGAGCAGTACTTC
-,TRBJ2-7,-,TRBV4-3,CASSQDYRGRVSYEQYF,TGCGCCAGCAGCCAAGATTATAGGGGCAGGGTGAGCTACGAGCAGTACTTC
-,TRBJ2-1,-,TRBV19,CASSISGPSYNEQFF,TGTGCCAGTAGTATCAGCGGGCCTTCCTACAATGAGCAGTTCTTC
-,TRBJ1-1,-,TRBV5-1,CASSLGPGGITEAFF,TGCGCCAGCAGCTTGGGCCCCGGAGGGATCACTGAAGCTTTCTTT
-,TRBJ2-3,TRBD2,TRBV9,CASSVGIAGGPDTQYF,TGTGCCAGCAGCGTAGGAATAGCGGGAGGGCCAGATACGCAGTATTTT
-,TRBJ1-4,TRBD1,TRBV6-5,CASRGTGVEKLFF,TGTGCCAGCAGAGGGACAGGGGTGGAAAAACTGTTTTTT
-,TRBJ1-2,-,TRBV6-5,CASTNRDIYGYTF,TGTGCCAGCACCAACCGGGACATCTATGGCTACACCTTC
-,TRBJ2-5,TRBD2,TRBV9,CASSSSGGVETQYF,TGTGCCAGCAGCTCTAGCGGGGGGGTGGAGACCCAGTACTTC
-,TRBJ2-2,-,TRBV4-2,CASSRGGTLNTGELFF,TGTGCCAGCAGCCGGGGGGGGACACTTAACACCGGGGAGCTGTTTTTT
-,TRBJ2-2,TRBD1,TRBV19,CASSTVKLGQASTGELFF,TGTGCCAGTAGTACCGTTAAACTTGGACAGGCTAGCACCGGGGAGCTGTTTTTT
-,TRBJ1-2,-,TRBV4-1,CASSQLGQYYGYTF,TGCGCCAGCAGCCAACTCGGACAGTACTATGGCTACACCTTC
-,TRBJ2-7,TRBD2,TRBV5-4,CASSPRLAGEGEQYF,TGTGCCAGCAGCCCCAGACTAGCGGGAGAAGGTGAGCAGTACTTC
-,TRBJ2-3,TRBD2,TRBV4-1,CASSQVDYGLAGVPDTQYF,TGCGCCAGCAGCCAAGTAGATTATGGACTAGCGGGGGTTCCAGATACGCAGTATTTT
-,TRBJ1-1,-,TRBV9,CASSGGSVRNTEAFF,TGTGCCAGCAGCGGAGGTTCGGTCAGGAACACTGAAGCTTTCTTT
once,TRBJ2-7,-,TRBV4-1,CASSQVAAVDYEQYF,TGCGCCAGCAGCCAAGTTGCAGCGGTGGACTACGAGCAGTACTTC
-,TRBJ1-5,-,TRBV7-8,CASSFEGVNQPQHF,TGTGCCAGCAGCTTTGAGGGTGTCAATCAGCCCCAGCATTTT
-,TRBJ1-1,TRBD1,TRBV30,CARRGRLRVGETFF,TGTGCCCGCAGGGGGCGTTTGAGGGTGGGGGAGACTTTCTTT
-,TRBJ2-1,-,TRBV11-3,CASSFRSFEEQFF,TGTGCCAGCAGCTTCAGGTCCTTTGAGGAGCAGTTCTTC
once,TRBJ2-1,-,TRBV7-9,CASNHEQGRYNEQFF,TGTGCCAGCAATCACGAACAGGGACGGTACAATGAGCAGTTCTTC
-,TRBJ1-5,TRBD1,TRBV6-5,CASSSGTGYQPQHF,TGTGCCAGCAGTTCCGGGACAGGGTATCAGCCCCAGCATTTT